These 14 T cell receptor beta chains originate from one sample sequenced in a study of blood T cell repertoires in COVID-19. Sequencing used immunoSEQ multiplex PCR; TCRdb keeps in-frame clones, though not all of them. The table shows 150,000 or so clones, with roughly 84% occurring only once. The sample taken for sequencing was PBMCs or T cells enriched from blood (not recorded which). Receptors originate from a woman aged 50 to 60 who had recovered from COVID-19.

J is TRBJ1-2 and V is TRBV19, with D possibly being TRBD1 (5 bases). V lost 10 bases to trimming and J lost 5 bases, with 14 bases between them. Germline V lookup: CDR1 LNHDA, CDR2 SQIVND (reference sequence). The length of the CDR3 is 12 residues. Written as DNA, the CDR3 is TGTGCCACTCGACAGATAGTTTATGGCTACACCTTC. It translates to CATRQIVYGYTF.

The rearrangement joins TRBV5-1 to TRBJ2-7; 11 bases match TRBD1. J was trimmed by 7 bases and V by 4 bases; bases with no gene match: 7. Germline lookup yields CDR1 SGHRS and CDR2 YFSETQ. The CDR3 runs to 14 residues. For the CDR3, the DNA is TGCGCCAGCAGCATAGGACAGGGGGCTGGAGAGCAGTACTTC. It encodes CASSIGQGAGEQYF.

The chain links TRBV24-1 to TRBJ2-3, with TRBD1 as a possible D gene (6 bases). The CDR3 is 15 amino acids. V was pared by 3 bases and J by 0 bases, with 9 bases between. From germline, CDR1 is KGHDR and CDR2 SFDVKD. The CDR3 DNA sequence: TGTGCCACCAGTGATGGGACAAAAAGCACAGATACGCAGTATTTT. It is translated as CATSDGTKSTDTQYF.

The chain couples TRBV28 to TRBJ2-7; 9 positions agree with TRBD1. Looked up from germline, CDR1 is MDHEN and CDR2 is SYDVKM. The CDR3 runs 16 residues. J lost 2 bases, V lost 5 bases, and 10 bases had no gene match. The CDR3 loop is CASSTNRGPPPYEQYF. CDR3 DNA: TGTGCCAGCAGTACCAACAGGGGGCCACCTCCCTACGAGCAGTACTTC.

This chain joins TRBV27 and TRBJ1-2; no definite D call. With 3 bases removed from V and 1 base from J, the gap between germline ends came to 18 bases. The germline gives CDR1 MNHEY, CDR2 SMNVEV (reference sequence). This CDR3 region has 17 residues. CDR3 DNA sequence: TGTGCCAGCAGTTTTAGTTCGGCGGGAGCCTTTAACTATGGCTACACCTTC. Translated, it gives CASSFSSAGAFNYGYTF.

This clone appeared a few times. Germline and junction disagree at one end, which may indicate a read error. The chain combines TRBV7-7 with TRBJ2-7, with D maybe TRBD1 (9 bases). This CDR3 region has 15 residues. The germline V gene has CDR1 SSHAT and CDR2 FNYEAQ (reference sequence). DNA of the CDR3: TGTGCTAGCAGCTTAGCGGGACAGGGAGGTCCCGAGCAGTACTTC. It yields the protein CASSLAGQGGPEQYF.

The V and J genes are TRBV3-1 (or the pseudogene TRBV3-2) and TRBJ2-1; D not certain. The CDR3 has 12 amino acids. Trimming took off 1 base at V and 12 bases at J, with 10 bases between the two ends. CDR1 and CDR2 from the germline V gene are LGHDT and YNNKEL (reference sequence). The CDR3 loop reads CASSQAPVLQFF. The CDR3 DNA is TGTGCCAGCAGCCAAGCCCCGGTATTGCAGTTCTTC.

V usage is TRBV12-5 and J usage is TRBJ1-3; D call uncertain. CDR1 and CDR2 (germline): LGHNT, FRNRAP. The CDR3 consists of 12 residues. Trimming took off 6 bases at V and 4 bases at J, with 7 bases between the two ends. The CDR3 loop is CASGRPGNTIYF. The CDR3, as DNA: TGTGCTAGTGGCCGTCCGGGAAACACCATATATTTT.

This chain connects TRBV6-5 to TRBJ1-6; no clear D gene. Germline CDR1 and CDR2: MNHEY and SVGAGI. V lost 6 bases, J lost 10 bases, and 10 bases lay in between. This CDR3 has 12 residues. CDR3 in DNA: TGTGCCAGCAGCTATAAATTCTCACCCCTCCACTTT. It yields the protein CASSYKFSPLHF.

A word on this clone: Other DNA sequences in the sample encode the same CDR3. The chain employs TRBV18 and TRBJ1-1; the D is unclear. The CDR3 has 13 amino acids. Germline V lookup: CDR1 KGHSH, CDR2 LQKENI. With 2 bases removed from V and 3 bases from J, the gap between germline ends came to 7 bases. CDR3 sequence reads: CASSPLRDTEAFF. CDR3 DNA sequence: TGTGCCAGCTCACCATTAAGAGACACTGAAGCTTTCTTT.

The genes are TRBV28 and TRBJ1-2, with a tentative D call TRBD1 (5 bases). The ends were cut back, 2 bases at V and 6 bases at J, with 13 bases in the middle. Looked up from germline, CDR1 is MDHEN and CDR2 is SYDVKM. The length of the CDR3 is 14 residues. DNA for the CDR3: TGTGCCAGCAGTTTAGGGGGGAGTAAGGATGGCTACACCTTC. Translating gives CASSLGGSKDGYTF.

The chain recombines TRBV6-4 with TRBJ1-5, with D uncertain. CDR1 and CDR2 from the germline V gene are MRHNA and SNTAGT. The CDR3 spans 13 residues. Trimming pared 6 bases from V and 2 bases from J, leaving 8 bases between. CDR3 bases: TGTGCCAGCAGCCCCTCCGGCAATCAGCCCCAGCATTTT. It yields the protein CASSPSGNQPQHF.

A single count supports this clone. V gene TRBV6-4 combines with J gene TRBJ1-6; D ambiguous. The CDR3 spans 13 residues. Germline V gives CDR1 MRHNA, CDR2 SNTAGT. V was cut by 4 bases and J by 7 bases, with 8 bases left in between. CDR3 sequence: CASSAGWNSPLHF. The CDR3 bases are TGTGCCAGCAGTGCGGGGTGGAATTCACCCCTCCACTTT.

The chain couples TRBV5-1 to TRBJ1-4; D is ambiguous. The V end was cut by 3 bases, the J end by 4 bases, with 13 bases between. The CDR3 totals 15 residues. Germline V gene sequence: CDR1 SGHRS, CDR2 YFSETQ. CDR3 loop: CASSSQLGVNEKLFF. In DNA, the CDR3 is TGCGCCAGCAGCTCCCAACTGGGAGTTAATGAAAAACTGTTTTTT. Based on the CDR3 plus reference TRBV5-1 and TRBJ1-4, the full variable domain is KAGVTQTPRYLIKTRGQQVTLSCSPISGHRSVSWYQQTPGQGLQFLFEYFSETQRNKGNFPGRFSGRQFSNSRSEMNVSTLELGDSALYLCASSSQLGVNEKLFFGSGTQLSVL.